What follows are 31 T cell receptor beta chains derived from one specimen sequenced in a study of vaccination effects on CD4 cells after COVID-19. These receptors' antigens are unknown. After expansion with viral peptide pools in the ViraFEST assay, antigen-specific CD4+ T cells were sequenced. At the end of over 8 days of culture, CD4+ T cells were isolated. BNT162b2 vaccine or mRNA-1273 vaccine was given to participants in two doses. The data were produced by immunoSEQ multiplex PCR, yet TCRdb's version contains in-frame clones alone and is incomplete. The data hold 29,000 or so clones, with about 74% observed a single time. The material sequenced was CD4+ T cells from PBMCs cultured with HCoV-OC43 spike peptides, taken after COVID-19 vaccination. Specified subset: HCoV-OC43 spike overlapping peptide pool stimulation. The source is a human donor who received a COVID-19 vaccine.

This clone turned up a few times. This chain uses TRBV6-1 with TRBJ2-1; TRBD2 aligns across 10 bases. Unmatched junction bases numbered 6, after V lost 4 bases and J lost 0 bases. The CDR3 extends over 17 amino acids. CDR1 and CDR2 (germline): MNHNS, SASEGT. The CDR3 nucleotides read TGTGCCAGCAGTGCCTCATTAGCGGGGGGCTCCTACAATGAGCAGTTCTTC. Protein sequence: CASSASLAGGSYNEQFF.

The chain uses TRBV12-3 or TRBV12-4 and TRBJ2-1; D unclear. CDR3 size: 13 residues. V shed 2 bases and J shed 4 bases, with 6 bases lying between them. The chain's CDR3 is CASSLLGYNEQFF. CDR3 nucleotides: TGTGCCAGCAGTTTACTCGGGTACAATGAGCAGTTCTTC.

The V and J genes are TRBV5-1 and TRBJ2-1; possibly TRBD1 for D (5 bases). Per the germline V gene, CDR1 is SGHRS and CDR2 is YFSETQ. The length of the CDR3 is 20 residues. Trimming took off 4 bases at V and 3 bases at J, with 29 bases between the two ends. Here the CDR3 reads CASSPLYIRTLKRDYNEQFF. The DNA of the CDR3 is TGCGCCAGCAGCCCCCTTTATATAAGGACACTCAAAAGGGACTACAATGAGCAGTTCTTC.

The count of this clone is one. CDR3 amino acids: CAIHARDRDGYTF. DNA for the CDR3: TGTGCCATCCATGCCCGGGACAGGGACGGCTACACCTTC. V is TRBV10-3 and J is TRBJ1-2; 9 bases are shared with TRBD1. The germline CDR1 and CDR2 sequences are ENHRY and SYGVKD. The CDR3 has 13 amino acids. V shed 8 bases and J 8 bases; nucleotides not matched to a gene: 9.

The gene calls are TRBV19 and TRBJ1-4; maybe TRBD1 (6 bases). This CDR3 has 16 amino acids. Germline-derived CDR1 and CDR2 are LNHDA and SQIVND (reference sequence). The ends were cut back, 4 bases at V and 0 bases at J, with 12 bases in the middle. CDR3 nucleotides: TGTGCCAGTAGTAACTATGGACAGACAACTAATGAAAAACTGTTTTTT. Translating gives CASSNYGQTTNEKLFF.

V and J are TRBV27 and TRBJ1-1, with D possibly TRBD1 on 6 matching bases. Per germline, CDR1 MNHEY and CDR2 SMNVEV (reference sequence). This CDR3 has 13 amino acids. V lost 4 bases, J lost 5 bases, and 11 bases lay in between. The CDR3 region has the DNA TGTGCCAGCAGTTCTCAGGGGCGGACTGAAGCTTTCTTT. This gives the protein CASSSQGRTEAFF.

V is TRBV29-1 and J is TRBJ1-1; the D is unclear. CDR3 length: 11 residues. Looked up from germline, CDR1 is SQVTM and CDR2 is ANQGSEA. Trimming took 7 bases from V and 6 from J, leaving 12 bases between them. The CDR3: CSAPKKPEAFF. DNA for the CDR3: TGCAGCGCCCCTAAGAAGCCTGAAGCTTTCTTT.

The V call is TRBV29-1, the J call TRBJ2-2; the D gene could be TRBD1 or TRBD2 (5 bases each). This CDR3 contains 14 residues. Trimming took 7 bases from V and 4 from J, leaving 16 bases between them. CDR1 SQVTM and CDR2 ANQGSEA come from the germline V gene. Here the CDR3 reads CSAGRGAVTGELFF. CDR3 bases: TGCAGCGCGGGACGAGGGGCTGTCACCGGGGAGCTGTTTTTT.

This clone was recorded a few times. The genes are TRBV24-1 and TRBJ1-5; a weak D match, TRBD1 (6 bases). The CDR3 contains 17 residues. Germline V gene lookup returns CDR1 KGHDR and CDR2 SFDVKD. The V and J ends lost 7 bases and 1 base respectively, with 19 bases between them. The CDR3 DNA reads TGTGCCACCAGCCGAGGCGGGGGGGCTTCGAGCAATCAGCCCCAGCATTTT. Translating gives CATSRGGGASSNQPQHF.

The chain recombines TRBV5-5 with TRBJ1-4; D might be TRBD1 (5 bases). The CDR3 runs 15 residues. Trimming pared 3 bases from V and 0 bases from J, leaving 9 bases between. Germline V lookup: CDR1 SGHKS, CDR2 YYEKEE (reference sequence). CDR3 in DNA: TGTGCCAGCAGCTGGGCGGGGGCAACTAATGAAAAACTGTTTTTT. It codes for CASSWAGATNEKLFF.

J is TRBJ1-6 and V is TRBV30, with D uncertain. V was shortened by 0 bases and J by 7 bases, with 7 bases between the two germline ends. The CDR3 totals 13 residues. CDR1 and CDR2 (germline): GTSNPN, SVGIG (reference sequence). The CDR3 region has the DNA TGTGCCTGGAGTGTAGAAGGGAATTCACCCCTCCACTTT. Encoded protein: CAWSVEGNSPLHF. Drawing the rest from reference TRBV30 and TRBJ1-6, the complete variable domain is SQTIHQWPATLVQPVGSPLSLECTVEGTSNPNLYWYRQAAGRGLQLLFYSVGIGQISSEVPQNLSASRPQDRQFILSSKKLLLSDSGFYLCAWSVEGNSPLHFGNGTRLTVT.

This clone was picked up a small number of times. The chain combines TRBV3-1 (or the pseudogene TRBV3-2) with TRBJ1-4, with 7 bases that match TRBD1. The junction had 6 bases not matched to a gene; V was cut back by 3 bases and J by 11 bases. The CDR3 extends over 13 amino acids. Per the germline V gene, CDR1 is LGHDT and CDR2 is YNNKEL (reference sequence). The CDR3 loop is CASSHLQGLKLFF. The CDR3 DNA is TGTGCCAGCAGCCATCTACAGGGGCTGAAACTGTTTTTT.

DNA for the CDR3: TGCGCCAGCAGCTTGACAGGGGGCACGGCTGAAGCTTTCTTT. Translation gives CASSLTGGTAEAFF. V and J are TRBV5-1 and TRBJ1-1; 9 bases map to TRBD1. CDR1 and CDR2 (germline): SGHRS, YFSETQ. Trimming at V came to 1 base and at J to 6 bases, leaving 4 bases not matched to a gene. This CDR3 spans 14 amino acids. The variable domain in full, with the rest retrieved from reference TRBV5-1 and TRBJ1-1, is KAGVTQTPRYLIKTRGQQVTLSCSPISGHRSVSWYQQTPGQGLQFLFEYFSETQRNKGNFPGRFSGRQFSNSRSEMNVSTLELGDSALYLCASSLTGGTAEAFFGQGTRLTVV.

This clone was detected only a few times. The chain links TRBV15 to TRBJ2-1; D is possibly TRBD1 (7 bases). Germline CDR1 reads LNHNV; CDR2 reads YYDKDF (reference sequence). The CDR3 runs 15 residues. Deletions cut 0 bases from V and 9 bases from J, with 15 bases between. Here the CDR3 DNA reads TGTGCCACCAGCAGAGATCTGGAGGGGGCTAGTGAGCAGTTCTTC. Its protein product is CATSRDLEGASEQFF.

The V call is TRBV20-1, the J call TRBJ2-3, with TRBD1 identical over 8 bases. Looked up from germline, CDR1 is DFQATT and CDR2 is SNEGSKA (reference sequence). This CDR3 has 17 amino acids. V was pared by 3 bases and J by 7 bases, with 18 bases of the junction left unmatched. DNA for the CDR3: TGCAGTGCTAGTGGTGACAGGGGTTTTGCCATAGAAAATACGCAGTATTTT. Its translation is CSASGDRGFAIENTQYF.

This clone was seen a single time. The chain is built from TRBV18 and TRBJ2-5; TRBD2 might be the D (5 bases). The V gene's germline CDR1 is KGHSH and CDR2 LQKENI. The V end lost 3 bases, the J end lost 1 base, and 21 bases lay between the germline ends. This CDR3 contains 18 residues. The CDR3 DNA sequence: TGTGCCAGCTCACCGGTTTCATCCCGCGGGCAGCTCCAAGAGACCCAGTACTTC. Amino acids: CASSPVSSRGQLQETQYF.

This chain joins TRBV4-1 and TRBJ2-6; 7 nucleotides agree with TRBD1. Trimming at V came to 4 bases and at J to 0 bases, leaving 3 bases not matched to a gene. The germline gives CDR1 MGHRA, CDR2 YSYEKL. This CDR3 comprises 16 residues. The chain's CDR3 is CASSPGQLSGANVLTF. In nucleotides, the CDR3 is TGCGCCAGCAGCCCGGGACAGCTCTCTGGGGCCAACGTCCTGACTTTC.

The CDR3 protein is CASSLRGFEGGELFF. The DNA of the CDR3 is TGCGCCAGCAGCTTGCGAGGATTCGAAGGCGGGGAGCTGTTTTTT. V and J are TRBV5-1 and TRBJ2-2, with D unresolved. CDR1 is SGHRS, CDR2 YFSETQ, per germline. There are 15 residues in the CDR3. V was trimmed by 1 base and J by 7 bases, leaving 14 bases between them.

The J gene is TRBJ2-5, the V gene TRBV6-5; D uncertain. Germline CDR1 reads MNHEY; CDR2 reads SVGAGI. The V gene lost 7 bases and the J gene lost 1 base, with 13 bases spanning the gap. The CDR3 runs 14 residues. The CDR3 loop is CASIKLGPQETQYF. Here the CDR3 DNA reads TGTGCCAGCATAAAACTCGGGCCCCAAGAGACCCAGTACTTC.

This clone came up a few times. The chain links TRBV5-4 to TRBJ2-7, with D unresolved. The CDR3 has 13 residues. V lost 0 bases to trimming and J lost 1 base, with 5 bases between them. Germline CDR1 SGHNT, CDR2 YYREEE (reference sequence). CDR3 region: CASSLVDSYEQYF. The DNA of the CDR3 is TGTGCCAGCAGCTTGGTGGATTCCTACGAGCAGTACTTC.

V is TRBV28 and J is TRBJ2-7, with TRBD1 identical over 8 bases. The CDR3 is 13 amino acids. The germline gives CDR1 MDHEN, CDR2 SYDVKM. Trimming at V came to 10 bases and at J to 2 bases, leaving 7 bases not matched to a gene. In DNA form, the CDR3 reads TGTGCCACCCAACCGGGACAGGCCTACGAGCAGTACTTC. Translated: CATQPGQAYEQYF. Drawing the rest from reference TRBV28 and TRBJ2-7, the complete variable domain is DVKVTQSSRYLVKRTGEKVFLECVQDMDHENMFWYRQDPGLGLRLIYFSYDVKMKEKGDIPEGYSVSREKKERFSLILESASTNQTSMYLCATQPGQAYEQYFGPGTRLTVT.

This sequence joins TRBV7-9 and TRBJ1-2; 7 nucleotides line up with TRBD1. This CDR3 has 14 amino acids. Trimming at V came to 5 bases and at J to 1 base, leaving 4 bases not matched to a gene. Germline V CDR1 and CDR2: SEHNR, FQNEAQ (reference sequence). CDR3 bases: TGTGCCAGCAGCGGCCGGGACAGTAACTATGGCTACACCTTC. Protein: CASSGRDSNYGYTF. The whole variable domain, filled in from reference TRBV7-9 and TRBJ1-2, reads DTGVSQNPRHKITKRGQNVTFRCDPISEHNRLYWYRQTLGQGPEFLTYFQNEAQLEKSRLLSDRFSAERPKGSFSTLEIQRTEQGDSAMYLCASSGRDSNYGYTFGSGTRLTVV.

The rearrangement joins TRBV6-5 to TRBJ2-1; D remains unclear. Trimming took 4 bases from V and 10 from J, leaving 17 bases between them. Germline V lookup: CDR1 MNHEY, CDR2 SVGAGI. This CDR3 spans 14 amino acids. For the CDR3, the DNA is TGTGCCAGCAGTTTTGATGGTGGGATCGAAGAGCAGTTCTTC. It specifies CASSFDGGIEEQFF.

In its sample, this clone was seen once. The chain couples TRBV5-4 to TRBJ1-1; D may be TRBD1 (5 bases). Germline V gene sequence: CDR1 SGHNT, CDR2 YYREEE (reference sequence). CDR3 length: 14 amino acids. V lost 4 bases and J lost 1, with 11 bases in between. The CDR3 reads CASSPAGGNTEAFF. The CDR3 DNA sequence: TGTGCCAGCAGCCCTGCGGGGGGGAACACTGAAGCTTTCTTT.

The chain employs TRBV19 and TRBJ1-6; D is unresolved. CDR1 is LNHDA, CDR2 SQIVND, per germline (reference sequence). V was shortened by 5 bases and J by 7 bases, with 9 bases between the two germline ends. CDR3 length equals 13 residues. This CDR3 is CASSQRLNSPLHF. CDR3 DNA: TGTGCCAGTAGTCAGAGACTGAATTCACCCCTCCACTTT.

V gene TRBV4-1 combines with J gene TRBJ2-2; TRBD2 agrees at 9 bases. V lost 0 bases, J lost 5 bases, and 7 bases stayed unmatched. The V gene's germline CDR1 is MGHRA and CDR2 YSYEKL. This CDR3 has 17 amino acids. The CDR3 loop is CASSQDWAGGPTGELFF. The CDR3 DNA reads TGCGCCAGCAGCCAAGACTGGGCGGGAGGGCCTACCGGGGAGCTGTTTTTT.

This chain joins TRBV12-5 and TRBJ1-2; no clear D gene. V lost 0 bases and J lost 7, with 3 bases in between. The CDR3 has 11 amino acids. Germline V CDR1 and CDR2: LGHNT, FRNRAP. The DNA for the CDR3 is TGTGCTAGTGGTTTGGTATCTGGCTACACCTTC. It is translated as CASGLVSGYTF. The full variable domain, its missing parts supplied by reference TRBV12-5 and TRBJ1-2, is DARVTQTPRHKVTEMGQEVTMRCQPILGHNTVFWYRQTMMQGLELLAYFRNRAPLDDSGMPKDRFSAEMPDATLATLKIQPSEPRDSAVYFCASGLVSGYTFGSGTRLTVV.

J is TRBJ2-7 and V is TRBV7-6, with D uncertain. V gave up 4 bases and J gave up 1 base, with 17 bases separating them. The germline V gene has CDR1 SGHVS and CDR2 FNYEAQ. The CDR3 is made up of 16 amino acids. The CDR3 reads CASSSETRSSSYEQYF. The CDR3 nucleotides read TGTGCCAGCAGCTCCGAGACAAGGAGTAGTTCCTACGAGCAGTACTTC. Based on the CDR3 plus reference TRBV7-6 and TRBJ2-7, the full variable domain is GAGVSQSPRYKVTKRGQDVALRCDPISGHVSLYWYRQALGQGPEFLTYFNYEAQQDKSGLPNDRFSAERPEGSISTLTIQRTEQRDSAMYRCASSSETRSSSYEQYFGPGTRLTVT.

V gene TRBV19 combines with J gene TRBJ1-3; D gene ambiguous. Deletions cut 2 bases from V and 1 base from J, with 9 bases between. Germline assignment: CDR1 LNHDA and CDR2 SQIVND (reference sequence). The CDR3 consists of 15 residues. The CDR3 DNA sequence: TGTGCCAGTAGTATAATCGGTTTATCTGGAAACACCATATATTTT. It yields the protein CASSIIGLSGNTIYF.

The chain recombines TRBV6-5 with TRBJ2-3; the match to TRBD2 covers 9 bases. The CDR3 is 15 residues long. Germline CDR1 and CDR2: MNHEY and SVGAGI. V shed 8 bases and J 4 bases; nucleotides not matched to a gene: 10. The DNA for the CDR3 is TGTGCCAGCTCGAGCGGGGGGCAAGATTCAGATACGCAGTATTTT. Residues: CASSSGGQDSDTQYF.

The CDR3 spells CATSDPLSTPGTDQETQYF. DNA of the CDR3: TGTGCCACCAGTGATCCTCTGTCCACCCCCGGGACAGACCAAGAGACCCAGTACTTC. V and J are TRBV24-1 and TRBJ2-5, with TRBD1 matching over 7 bases. The V segment lost 3 bases and the J segment 0 bases; nucleotides outside the gene matches: 15. Germline assignment: CDR1 KGHDR and CDR2 SFDVKD. The CDR3 contains 19 residues.